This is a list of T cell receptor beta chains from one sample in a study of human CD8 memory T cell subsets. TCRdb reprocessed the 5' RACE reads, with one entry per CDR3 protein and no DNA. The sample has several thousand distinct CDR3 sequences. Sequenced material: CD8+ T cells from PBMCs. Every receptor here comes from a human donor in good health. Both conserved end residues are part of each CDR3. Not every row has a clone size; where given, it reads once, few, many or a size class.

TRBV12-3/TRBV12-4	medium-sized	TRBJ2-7	CASSLWGGLAGADEQYF
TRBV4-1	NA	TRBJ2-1	CASSQSKDEQFF
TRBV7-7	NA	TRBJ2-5	CASSLGPGSQETQYF
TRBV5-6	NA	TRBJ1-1	CASSLRGTEAFF
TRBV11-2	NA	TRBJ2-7	CASSFNTGGYEQYF
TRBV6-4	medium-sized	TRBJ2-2	CASSRRDTGELFF
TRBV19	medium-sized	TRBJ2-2	CATQGQGMAGELFF
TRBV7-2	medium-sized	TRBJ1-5	CASSFEGTGVPQHF
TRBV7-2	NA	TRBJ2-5	CASSSERLAGLETQYF
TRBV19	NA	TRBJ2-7	CASSLAGTTYEQYF
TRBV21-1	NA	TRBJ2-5	CASSTREGAETQYF
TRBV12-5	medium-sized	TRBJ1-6	CASGLGDGSPLHF
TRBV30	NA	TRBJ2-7	CAWERTSGYEQYF
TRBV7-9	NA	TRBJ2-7	CASRPSSLGEQYF
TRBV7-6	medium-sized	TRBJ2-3	CASSPRTSGNTDTQYF
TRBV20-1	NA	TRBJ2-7	CSASGRSYEQYF
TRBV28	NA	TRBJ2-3	CASKSRLAGVTDTQYF
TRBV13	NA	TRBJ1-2	CASTSRGVYGYTF
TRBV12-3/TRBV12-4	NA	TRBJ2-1	CASRDGDEQFF
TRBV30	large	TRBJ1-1	CAWSISQDTEAFF
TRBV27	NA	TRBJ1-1	CASTRSVGTEAFF
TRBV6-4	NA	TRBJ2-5	CASSEAPGDSETQYF
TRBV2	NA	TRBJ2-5	CASSDEETQYF
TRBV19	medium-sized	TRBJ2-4	CASTKPDGNIQYF
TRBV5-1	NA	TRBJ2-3	CASSLYGTVKSTDTQYF